This TCR beta chain stems from a study of OX40 agonist ivuxolimab in advanced cancers. Profiled with immunoSEQ multiplex PCR; TCRdb holds only in-frame clones, not every one. The sample lists 10,000 to 15,000 clones, approximately 72% occurring once. Germline CDR1 and CDR2: MNHNY and SVGAGI (reference sequence). V lost 6 bases to trimming and J lost 7 bases, with 11 bases between them. This CDR3 spans 12 amino acids. The chain couples TRBV6-6 to TRBJ2-3, with D hard to call. This TCR came from an adult with an advanced solid tumor such as melanoma, head and neck, liver or kidney cancer. Sequencing was performed on CD4+ or CD8+ T cells sorted from blood, taken in a trial of the OX40 agonist ivuxolimab. CDR3 amino acids: CASSSLYNTQYF. The DNA for the CDR3 is TGTGCCAGCAGCTCGCTTTATAATACGCAGTATTTT.